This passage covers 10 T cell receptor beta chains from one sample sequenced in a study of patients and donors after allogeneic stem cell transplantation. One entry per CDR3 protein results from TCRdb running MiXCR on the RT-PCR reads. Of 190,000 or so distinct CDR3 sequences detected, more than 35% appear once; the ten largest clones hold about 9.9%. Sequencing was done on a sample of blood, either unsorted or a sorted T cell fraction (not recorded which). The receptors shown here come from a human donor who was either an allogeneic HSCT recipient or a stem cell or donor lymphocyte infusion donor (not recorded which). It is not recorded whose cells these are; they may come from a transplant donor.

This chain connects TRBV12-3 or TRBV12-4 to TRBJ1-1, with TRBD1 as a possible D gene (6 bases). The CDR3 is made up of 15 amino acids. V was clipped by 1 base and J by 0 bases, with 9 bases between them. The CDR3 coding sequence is TGTGCCAGCAGTTTAGTCCAGGGGATGAACACTGAAGCTTTCTTT. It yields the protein CASSLVQGMNTEAFF.

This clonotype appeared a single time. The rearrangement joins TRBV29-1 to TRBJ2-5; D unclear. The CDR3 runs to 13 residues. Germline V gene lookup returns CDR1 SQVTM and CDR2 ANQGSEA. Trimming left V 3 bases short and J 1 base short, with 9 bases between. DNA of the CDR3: TGCAGCGTTGAGTTGGACGGCCAAGAGACCCAGTACTTC. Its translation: CSVELDGQETQYF.

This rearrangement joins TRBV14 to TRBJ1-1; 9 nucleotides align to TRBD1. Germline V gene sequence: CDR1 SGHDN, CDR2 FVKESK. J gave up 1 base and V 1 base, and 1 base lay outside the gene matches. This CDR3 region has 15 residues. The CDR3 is CASSQVDRGNTEAFF. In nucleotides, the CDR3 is TGTGCCAGCAGCCAAGTGGACAGGGGGAACACTGAAGCTTTCTTT. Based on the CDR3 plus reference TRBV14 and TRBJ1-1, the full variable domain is EAGVTQFPSHSVIEKGQTVTLRCDPISGHDNLYWYRRVMGKEIKFLLHFVKESKQDESGMPNNRFLAERTGGTYSTLKVQPAELEDSGVYFCASSQVDRGNTEAFFGQGTRLTVV.

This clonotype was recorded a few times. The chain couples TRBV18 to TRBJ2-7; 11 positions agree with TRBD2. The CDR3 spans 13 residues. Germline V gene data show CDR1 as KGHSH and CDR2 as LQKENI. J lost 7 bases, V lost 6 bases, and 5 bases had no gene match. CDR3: CASSRLAGREQYF. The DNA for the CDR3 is TGTGCCAGCTCGCGACTAGCGGGGAGGGAGCAGTACTTC. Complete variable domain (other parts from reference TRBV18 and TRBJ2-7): NAGVMQNPRHLVRRRGQEARLRCSPMKGHSHVYWYRQLPEEGLKFMVYLQKENIIDESGMPKERFSAEFPKEGPSILRIQQVVRGDSAAYFCASSRLAGREQYFGPGTRLTVT.

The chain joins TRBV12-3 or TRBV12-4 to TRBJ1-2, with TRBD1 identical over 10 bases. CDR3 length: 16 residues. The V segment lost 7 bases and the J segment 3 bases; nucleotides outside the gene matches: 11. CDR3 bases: TGTGCCAGCAACTTCGAACCGGGACAGGGGTACTATGGCTACACCTTC. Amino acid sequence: CASNFEPGQGYYGYTF.

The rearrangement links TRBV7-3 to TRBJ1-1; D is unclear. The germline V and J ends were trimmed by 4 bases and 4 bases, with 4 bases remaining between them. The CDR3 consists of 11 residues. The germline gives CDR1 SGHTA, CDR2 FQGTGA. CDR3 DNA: TGTGCCAGCAGCTCCCCCACTGAAGCTTTCTTT. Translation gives CASSSPTEAFF. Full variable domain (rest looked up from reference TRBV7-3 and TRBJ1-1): GAGVSQTPSNKVTEKGKYVELRCDPISGHTALYWYRQSLGQGPEFLIYFQGTGAADDSGLPNDRFFAVRPEGSVSTLKIQRTERGDSAVYLCASSSPTEAFFGQGTRLTVV.

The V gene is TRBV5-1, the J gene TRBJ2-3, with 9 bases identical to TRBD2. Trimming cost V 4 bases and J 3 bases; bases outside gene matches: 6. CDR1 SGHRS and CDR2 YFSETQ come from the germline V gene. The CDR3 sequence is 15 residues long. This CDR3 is CASSTTSGRTDTQYF. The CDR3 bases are TGCGCCAGCAGCACAACTAGCGGGCGGACAGATACGCAGTATTTT.

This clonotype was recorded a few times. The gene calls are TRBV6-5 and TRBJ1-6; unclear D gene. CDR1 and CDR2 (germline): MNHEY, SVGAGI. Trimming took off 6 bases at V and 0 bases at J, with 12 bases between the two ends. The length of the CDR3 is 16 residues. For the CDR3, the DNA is TGTGCCAGCAGCTCAAGACCGAGCTCCTATAATTCACCCCTCCACTTT. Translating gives CASSSRPSSYNSPLHF.

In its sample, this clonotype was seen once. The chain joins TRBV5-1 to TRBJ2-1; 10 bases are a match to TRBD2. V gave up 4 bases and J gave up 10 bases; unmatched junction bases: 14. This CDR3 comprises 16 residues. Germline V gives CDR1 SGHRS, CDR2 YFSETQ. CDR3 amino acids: CASSKTSGDLTREQFF. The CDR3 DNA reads TGCGCCAGCAGCAAAACTAGCGGGGACTTGACTAGGGAGCAGTTCTTC.

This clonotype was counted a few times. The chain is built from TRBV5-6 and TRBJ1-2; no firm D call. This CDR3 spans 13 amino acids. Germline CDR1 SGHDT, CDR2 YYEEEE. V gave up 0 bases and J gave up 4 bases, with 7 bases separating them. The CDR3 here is CASSLEQTYGYTF. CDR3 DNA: TGTGCCAGCAGCTTGGAACAGACCTATGGCTACACCTTC.